These 30 T cell receptor beta chains were sequenced from one sample in a study of T cell repertoires in cytomegalovirus infection. MiXCR, run by TCRdb on the reads, gives a single entry per CDR3 protein. This sample has some 350,000 distinct CDR3 sequences, with about a sixth found just once. The sequencing input was PBMCs. Source of these receptors: a human donor in good health (CMV status not recorded). Some clones in this sample may be carry-over from other donors' samples.

The chain combines TRBV7-6 with TRBJ2-7; TRBD1 matches 7 bases. This CDR3 comprises 15 residues. V trimming: 5 bases; J trimming: 6 bases; junction bases outside the gene matches: 13. Germline V lookup: CDR1 SGHVS, CDR2 FNYEAQ. CDR3 sequence: CASSPPGQEGAEQYF. CDR3 in DNA: TGTGCCAGCAGCCCCCCCGGACAGGAAGGGGCCGAGCAGTACTTC.

This clonotype has more than one count but fewer than ten. The DNA of the CDR3 is TGTGCCAGCAGTCCCTTGGGTGAAAGCTCCTACGAGCAGTACTTC. This sequence encodes CASSPLGESSYEQYF. The chain couples TRBV27 to TRBJ2-7; D remains unclear. Deletions cut 5 bases from V and 0 bases from J, with 14 bases between. The germline gives CDR1 MNHEY, CDR2 SMNVEV (reference sequence). CDR3 size: 15 residues.

This clonotype was seen at least ten times. This chain connects TRBV7-2 to TRBJ2-2, with 10 bases that match TRBD2. From germline, CDR1 is SGHTA and CDR2 FQGNSA. Trimming removed 1 base from V and 4 bases from J; junction bases left unmatched: 0. The CDR3 sequence is 15 residues long. The CDR3 is CASSLGTSGTGELFF. CDR3 coding DNA: TGTGCCAGCAGCTTAGGGACTAGCGGCACCGGGGAGCTGTTTTTT.

This clonotype was seen once. The chain combines TRBV5-1 with TRBJ1-2, with unresolved D. The CDR3 is 14 residues long. V was clipped by 0 bases and J by 8 bases, with 14 bases between them. The germline V gene encodes CDR1 SGHRS and CDR2 YFSETQ. The CDR3: CASSLVVGSEGYTF. CDR3 bases: TGCGCCAGCAGCTTGGTGGTTGGTTCGGAGGGCTACACCTTC.

This clonotype was counted at least ten times. The CDR3 nucleotides are TGTGCCAGCAGTCCGCGGTCGGGCGGGGGGTACAATGAGCAGTTCTTC. Residues: CASSPRSGGGYNEQFF. The V gene is TRBV28, the J gene TRBJ2-1; 8 nucleotides agree with TRBD2. The CDR3 extends over 16 amino acids. Germline values: CDR1 MDHEN, CDR2 SYDVKM. The J segment lost 4 bases and the V segment lost 5 bases, leaving 10 bases of the junction unmatched.

In this sample, this clonotype turned up a few times. The chain uses TRBV6-5 and TRBJ2-7; tentatively, D is TRBD2 (6 bases). V was cut by 5 bases and J by 0 bases, with 23 bases left in between. The CDR3 runs to 18 residues. Germline CDR1 and CDR2: MNHEY and SVGAGI. As DNA, the CDR3 is TGTGCCAGCAGTAAACGGATGTCCTATAGCGGTCGCTCCTACGAGCAGTACTTC. Translated, it gives CASSKRMSYSGRSYEQYF.

Here the CDR3 DNA reads TGCAGTGCTAGCTCCGGGACAGGGGGCTTCAATGAGCAGTTCTTC. Translation gives CSASSGTGGFNEQFF. The gene calls are TRBV20-1 and TRBJ2-1; 12 bases agree with TRBD1. J gave up 6 bases and V 3 bases, and 6 bases lay outside the gene matches. The CDR3 has 15 residues. Germline lookup yields CDR1 DFQATT and CDR2 SNEGSKA (reference sequence).

The J gene is TRBJ1-2, the V gene TRBV5-4; tentatively, D is TRBD1 (5 bases). Trimming removed 0 bases from V and 4 bases from J, with 10 bases in between. Germline values: CDR1 SGHNT, CDR2 YYREEE (reference sequence). The length of the CDR3 is 14 residues. CDR3 sequence (DNA): TGTGCCAGCAGCTTGGCGGGGGATGGCTATGGCTACACCTTC. Amino acid sequence: CASSLAGDGYGYTF.

There are a few counts of this clonotype. The V gene is TRBV28, the J gene TRBJ1-1; D is possibly TRBD1 (5 bases). The CDR3 loop spans 12 amino acids. V was cut by 9 bases and J by 4 bases, with 12 bases left in between. Germline-derived CDR1 and CDR2 are MDHEN and SYDVKM. CDR3 region: CASQGVGTEAFF. The CDR3 DNA reads as TGTGCCAGTCAAGGGGTGGGCACTGAAGCTTTCTTT.

V usage is TRBV12-3 or TRBV12-4 and J usage is TRBJ2-5; 7 bases line up with TRBD1. With 6 bases clipped from V and 6 bases from J, the junction kept 16 bases outside the gene matches. The CDR3 length is 16 residues. Here the CDR3 reads CASSPHPHRGWKTQYF. CDR3 nucleotides: TGTGCCAGCAGCCCCCACCCTCACAGGGGTTGGAAGACCCAGTACTTC.

The rearrangement links TRBV7-8 to TRBJ1-1, with D hard to call. Germline V gene data show CDR1 as SGHVS and CDR2 as FQNEAQ. V was trimmed by 10 bases and J by 4 bases, leaving 13 bases between them. This CDR3 spans 12 amino acids. CDR3: CATRTGSTEAFF. In DNA form, the CDR3 reads TGTGCCACCAGAACGGGGAGCACTGAAGCTTTCTTT.

V is TRBV4-2 and J is TRBJ2-1; no reliable D call. The germline V gene encodes CDR1 LGHNA and CDR2 YNFKEQ. The CDR3 is made up of 13 amino acids. V lost 4 bases, J lost 7 bases, and 11 bases lay in between. The DNA of the CDR3 is TGTGCCAGCAGCCCTGAGAATCCGAATGAGCAGTTCTTC. The encoded protein is CASSPENPNEQFF.

This clonotype has a count of ten or more. This chain joins TRBV7-9 and TRBJ2-1; 11 nucleotides line up with TRBD2. The CDR3 is 19 residues long. Germline assignment: CDR1 SEHNR and CDR2 FQNEAQ (reference sequence). The trim removed 2 bases at V and 0 bases at J, leaving 9 bases unmatched. CDR3 residues: CASSLHRGLAGFSYNEQFF. CDR3 nucleotides: TGTGCCAGCAGCTTACATCGCGGACTAGCGGGTTTCTCCTACAATGAGCAGTTCTTC.

This chain links TRBV27 with TRBJ2-7, with a weak D call TRBD1 (6 bases). V was shortened by 6 bases and J by 4 bases, with 16 bases between the two germline ends. This CDR3 is built from 14 residues. Germline CDR1 MNHEY, CDR2 SMNVEV (reference sequence). CDR3 nucleotides: TGTGCCAGCAGCCCCCGACAGGCCGGATACGAGCAGTACTTC. It yields the protein CASSPRQAGYEQYF.

The chain links TRBV30 to TRBJ1-4, with a tentative D call TRBD1 (6 bases). From germline, CDR1 is GTSNPN and CDR2 SVGIG (reference sequence). Trimming removed 1 base at V and 8 bases at J, with 8 bases between. This CDR3 region has 12 residues. The CDR3 sequence: CAWSARGEKLFF. The DNA of the CDR3 is TGTGCCTGGAGTGCCAGGGGAGAAAAACTGTTTTTT.

The chain employs TRBV12-3 or TRBV12-4 and TRBJ1-3; possibly TRBD1 for D (6 bases). Trimming took 6 bases from V and 2 from J, leaving 8 bases between them. This CDR3 is built from 13 residues. For the CDR3, the DNA is TGTGCCAGCAGCCGGACAGCTGGAAACACCATATATTTT. This codes for CASSRTAGNTIYF.

The chain links TRBV18 to TRBJ1-5, with 7 bases fitting TRBD1. V gave up 8 bases and J gave up 1 base; unmatched junction bases: 5. The CDR3 totals 14 residues. Looked up from germline, CDR1 is KGHSH and CDR2 is LQKENI. CDR3 sequence: CASTAGGSNQPQHF. In nucleotides, the CDR3 is TGTGCCAGCACCGCAGGGGGAAGCAATCAGCCCCAGCATTTT.

This clonotype was detected many times. The CDR3 reads CASSLQGQRVNTEAFF. The CDR3 DNA follows: TGTGCCAGCAGCCTACAGGGGCAAAGAGTGAACACTGAAGCTTTCTTT. This chain uses TRBV7-9 with TRBJ1-1; 7 bases fit TRBD1. The trim removed 5 bases at V and 0 bases at J, leaving 9 bases unmatched. This CDR3 region has 16 residues. Germline CDR1 SEHNR, CDR2 FQNEAQ (reference sequence).

This sequence joins TRBV6-5 and TRBJ2-2; 8 positions agree with TRBD2. Germline loops: CDR1 MNHEY, CDR2 SVGAGI. This CDR3 is 16 amino acids long. J lost 4 bases, V lost 3 bases, and 7 bases had no gene match. This CDR3 reads CASSYGREGLTGELFF. The CDR3 nucleotides read TGTGCCAGCAGTTATGGACGGGAGGGCCTCACCGGGGAGCTGTTTTTT.

This clonotype was seen a few times. The chain combines TRBV10-3 with TRBJ2-1, with D perhaps matching TRBD2 (5 bases). The CDR3 is 14 residues long. From germline, CDR1 is ENHRY and CDR2 SYGVKD. V was trimmed by 2 bases and J by 6 bases, leaving 11 bases between them. CDR3 in DNA: TGTGCCATCAGTGAGAGCGGTCTGCTCAATGAGCAGTTCTTC. Its protein is CAISESGLLNEQFF.

This clonotype was seen ten or more times. The V and J genes are TRBV7-2 and TRBJ1-2; D is unclear. The CDR3 has 13 amino acids. Germline assignment: CDR1 SGHTA and CDR2 FQGNSA. V lost 5 bases, J lost 1 base, and 8 bases lay in between. CDR3 protein: CASSPSRNYGYTF. The DNA for the CDR3 is TGTGCCAGCAGCCCCTCCCGTAACTATGGCTACACCTTC.

The rearrangement joins TRBV10-3 to TRBJ1-2; D not resolved. The CDR3 has 15 residues. V lost 3 bases and J lost 8, with 19 bases in between. Germline V gene data show CDR1 as ENHRY and CDR2 as SYGVKD. CDR3 DNA: TGTGCCATCAGTGATCTCTCTCTCCGCTCGTTCGGCTACACCTTC. It encodes CAISDLSLRSFGYTF.

This clonotype was recorded once. This chain connects TRBV2 to TRBJ2-3; D is undetermined. The germline CDR1 and CDR2 sequences are SNHLY and FYNNEI. The CDR3 spans 14 residues. The V end lost 8 bases, the J end lost 2 bases, and 14 bases lay between the germline ends. The CDR3 sequence: CASPGQIPTDTQYF. The CDR3 DNA reads TGTGCCAGCCCGGGCCAAATTCCCACAGATACGCAGTATTTT.

A few counts support this clonotype. The V gene is TRBV6-5, the J gene TRBJ1-1, with 9 bases identical to TRBD1. Germline lookup yields CDR1 MNHEY and CDR2 SVGAGI. Germline trimming cut 6 bases from V and 5 bases from J; bases unmatched to any gene: 7. This CDR3 is built from 14 residues. The CDR3 reads CASRTGTGKTEAFF. The DNA for the CDR3 is TGTGCCAGCAGGACCGGGACAGGGAAGACTGAAGCTTTCTTT.

This clonotype has more than one count but fewer than ten. The chain employs TRBV5-1 and TRBJ2-7, with TRBD2 matching 7 bases. CDR1 and CDR2 from the germline V gene are SGHRS and YFSETQ. Germline trimming cut 2 bases from V and 5 bases from J; bases unmatched to any gene: 13. This CDR3 has 16 residues. The CDR3 nucleotides read TGCGCCAGCAGCTTCGAACCTAGCGGTCCTCTCAACGAGCAGTACTTC. Translation: CASSFEPSGPLNEQYF.

The chain combines TRBV19 with TRBJ1-5; D uncertain. From germline, CDR1 is LNHDA and CDR2 SQIVND (reference sequence). V was shortened by 6 bases and J by 1 base, with 13 bases between the two germline ends. CDR3 length: 15 amino acids. The CDR3 is CASRSLDSSNQPQHF. Written as DNA, the CDR3 is TGTGCCAGTAGATCCCTGGACTCAAGCAATCAGCCCCAGCATTTT.

This sequence joins TRBV29-1 and TRBJ1-1, with a tentative D call TRBD1 (5 bases). Trimming took off 5 bases at V and 1 base at J, with 8 bases between the two ends. From germline, CDR1 is SQVTM and CDR2 ANQGSEA. The CDR3 runs 12 residues. For the CDR3, the DNA is TGCAGCGTTCTCGGGGGGAACACTGAAGCTTTCTTT. Amino acids: CSVLGGNTEAFF.

The chain carries TRBV10-3 and TRBJ2-7; 16 bases are a match to TRBD2. V was pared by 8 bases and J by 7 bases, with 8 bases of the junction left unmatched. Germline CDR1 and CDR2: ENHRY and SYGVKD. The CDR3 consists of 15 residues. In nucleotides, the CDR3 is TGTGCCATCGGGACTAGCGGGAGGGCCCAGGAAGAGCAGTACTTC. It encodes CAIGTSGRAQEEQYF.

This clonotype was seen many times. The chain couples TRBV12-3 or TRBV12-4 to TRBJ2-5, with D perhaps TRBD1 (5 bases). The V gene lost 5 bases and the J gene lost 1 base, with 8 bases spanning the gap. The CDR3 spans 13 residues. The CDR3 bases are TGTGCCAGCAGTCTGGACATCCAAGAGACCCAGTACTTC. This encodes CASSLDIQETQYF.

The gene calls are TRBV7-6 and TRBJ2-5; possibly TRBD2 for D (6 bases). Per the germline V gene, CDR1 is SGHVS and CDR2 is FNYEAQ. The CDR3 is 14 residues long. V shed 6 bases and J shed 4 bases, with 15 bases lying between them. Here the CDR3 DNA reads TGTGCCAGCAGGCCTACCGGGAGCCTAGAGACCCAGTACTTC. Amino acids: CASRPTGSLETQYF.